This TCR beta chain came from a study of cytomegalovirus exposure and HLA in healthy donors. Profiling relied on immunoSEQ multiplex PCR, and the TCRdb table lists in-frame clones only, not all of them. Among some 130,000 clones listed, roughly nine tenths were seen once. As regards this clone: As yet, its antigen is unknown.

Study-level findings and limits: TCR sequences were mostly rare, though some public TCRs occurred in many donors. According to reports, the classifier identified cytomegalovirus status with high specificity and sensitivity.

The receptor was isolated from a man between 18 and 35 years old in good health and CMV-seronegative. Sequencing was performed on PBMCs.

The CDR3 loop reads CASSASGTFTDTQYF. CDR3 DNA: TGTGCCAGCTCCGCTAGCGGGACCTTCACAGATACGCAGTATTTT. The chain is built from TRBV18 and TRBJ2-3; 9 nucleotides line up with TRBD2. CDR1 and CDR2 (germline): KGHSH, LQKENI. V was pared by 6 bases and J by 2 bases, with 6 bases of the junction left unmatched. CDR3 size: 15 residues.